This T cell receptor beta chain was sequenced during a study of cytomegalovirus exposure and HLA in healthy donors (dated by TCRdb to between 2016 and 2019). In terms of the full investigation: An earlier analysis of around 600 of the donors reported approximately 270 Gb of sequence data and approximately 110 million unique TCR beta sequences from 150 million to 200 million T cells. On average, 235,054 unique TCR beta nucleotide sequences were sequenced per donor among a few hundred genotyped donors of the cohort, with around 19% of those sequences being non-productive. Class I and class II HLA loci were covered by the typing at four-digit resolution. An early release covering 500 to 750 HLA-typed donors comprised approximately 300 gigabases of sequencing data and tens of millions of unique TCR sequences. The study aimed to test whether cataloging public T cell receptors could reveal signatures of past pathogen exposure. A later analysis re-examined previously published TCR beta repertoires from more than 550 donors and added high-resolution HLA genotyping to investigate patterns of TCR occurrence. In an earlier analysis of about 590 of the donors, high-throughput TCR beta sequencing was used to judge whether each TCR beta V gene segment behaved as functional or pseudogenic. In addition to the first cohort of roughly 670 subjects, a separate validation cohort of 100 to 150 different subjects was used. A later genetic analysis used genome-wide SNP genotypes for about 55% of the 666 donors, treating that subset as a discovery cohort. Alongside the repertoire data, information on donor age, sex, ethnicity and CMV serostatus was compiled. Every repertoire in the discovery cohort had been generated on one and the same sequencing platform. Typing coverage varied by locus: about 620-630 donors for A, B, C, DRB1 and DQB1; about 520 for DQA1; some 610 for DPA1; approximately 470 for DPB1. The T cell repertoires of around 730 subjects were profiled by immunosequencing and related to cytomegalovirus serostatus. The later analysis used no new phenotypic data to find candidate immune exposures, relying instead on TCR beta sequences and their occurrence across donors. To predict cytomegalovirus infection status, the study combined high-throughput TCR immunosequencing, statistical association of individual TCRs with disease status, and machine learning. Because of strong linkage in the cohort, 5 or 6 DR-DQ haplotypes were treated as single units for association and clustering. The genetic ancestry cluster associated with self-reported Caucasian donors included about 81% of the roughly 380 genotyped donors. The investigation overall reported the following: Because counts were too low, some 17 rarely observed V segments, including chromosome 9 orphons, were left out of the earlier analysis of 587 of the donors. The authors suggested that the approach could potentially be extended to other disease states and immunological phenotypes. In an earlier analysis of about 600 of the donors, most TCR beta V segments appeared in productive rearrangements about 87% or about 30% of the time, broadly matching IMGT annotations. V-gene and J-gene trimming of TCR beta chains was associated with a missense DCLRE1C variant in a later genetic analysis, and the association was replicated in an independent cohort. A cluster of highly shared sequence variants was judged likely to represent a technical artifact of the sequencing pipeline. CMV serostatus was the only immune exposure information available for the cohort. A later analysis found that most CMV-associated TCR beta chains appeared HLA-restricted, with HLA associations seemingly driven largely by CMV exposure. A further reported finding was that TCR beta sequences accurately predicted the HLA-A and HLA-B alleles for most subjects in the first cohort. HLA typing was unavailable for some donors at each locus, so association tests used only the typed subset. Most TCR sequences were observed very rarely across donors, whereas some public TCRs were present in many individuals. At a false discovery rate of 0.05, a later analysis linked some 18,000 TCR beta sequences to specific HLA alleles. According to a later genetic analysis, donors in an Asian-associated ancestry cluster had fewer N-insertions in productive TCRs than the approximately 690-donor mean. The 87-base-pair reads could not distinguish some IMGT-functional V segments, including TRBV6-2 and TRBV6-3, so those segments were excluded. In the study, 150 to 200 TCR beta chains were listed as associated with cytomegalovirus. When HLA alleles, especially DR and DQ, strongly co-occurred, attributing TCR associations to individual alleles was difficult. Roughly uniform sequencing depth across donors was assumed in presence/absence analyses, although this assumption may not hold. Compared with equally common non-associated chains, HLA-associated TCR beta chains in a later analysis were more clonally expanded and had lower generation probabilities. In vitro tests confirmed that a few of the cytomegalovirus-associated TCR beta chains recognize cytomegalovirus antigens. In a later analysis, the rate of TCR association differed among HLA loci, with DRB1 alleles having the most associated TCRs and HLA-C alleles having the fewest. Cytomegalovirus status was reported to be diagnosed by the classifier with high specificity and sensitivity in both the original and validation cohorts. According to a later analysis, parvovirus B19, influenza, CMV and Epstein-Barr virus appeared linked to several top co-occurrence clusters. Correlated functional status among segregating V segments might be attributable to linkage disequilibrium, but an unknown experimental factor could not be ruled out. The cohort was sequenced for TCR beta chains only, and without alpha or paired-chain data the features that could be detected were limited.

Library method: the immunoSEQ multiplex PCR assay. The multiplex PCR relied on a mix of 60 forward primers for TCR Vbeta segments and 13 reverse primers for TCR Jbeta segments. A multiplex PCR assay on genomic DNA amplified the CDR3 region of rearranged TCR beta genes. On the Illumina HiSeq System, the amplified TCR beta libraries were sequenced as 87-base-pair reads. The study's processing was this. Across the 700 or so repertoires, a later analysis counted 60 million to 90 million unique TCR beta chains, roughly 11 million of which were shared by at least two donors. To remove PCR and sequencing errors, raw reads were error-corrected and collapsed into unique sequences using a nearest-neighbor algorithm that merged closely related sequences. V, D and J gene segments were assigned by aligning CDR3 sequences to IMGT reference sequences. For a sequence to be retained, a match of at least six nucleotides was required to both a V gene segment and a J gene segment. A rearrangement was called productive if the CDR3 had no stop codons and remained in frame with V and J, and every other rearrangement was called non-productive. CDR3 was defined by IMGT convention, running from the second conserved V-encoded cysteine to the conserved J-encoded phenylalanine. Sequences without an unambiguous match to a single V gene segment were excluded from the earlier analysis of about 640 of the donors. An earlier analysis of fewer than 750 of the donors classified V segments as functional when productive rearrangements were above 56.7% and as segregating when the standard deviation between donors was above 5%. To diagnose cytomegalovirus status from the catalog of TCR beta chain sequences, a statistical classification framework was built. V and J gene assignment, in a later analysis, came from comparing TCR nucleotide sequences with IMGT/GENE-DB human TR gene sequences. A later analysis assigned CDR3 sequences and most-parsimonious VDJ recombination scenarios with the TCRdist pipeline. In a later analysis, each TCR beta chain was defined by its CDR3 amino acid sequence together with its V-gene family, and reads lacking a unique V-gene family were excluded. To address suspected cross-contamination and a sequencing artifact, a later analysis removed roughly 640 highly shared, low-generation-probability nucleotide sequences. A later analysis calculated a clonal expansion index for each public chain from normalized within-repertoire ranks of inferred template counts. Generation probabilities in a later analysis came from a VDJ recombination model fitted to out-of-frame rearrangements, and those results were checked against IGoR. Hypergeometric tests were used in a later analysis to score TCR-TCR, TCR-HLA and TCR-CMV co-occurrence, with a repertoire-size bias correction applied to the TCR pairs. False discovery rates were estimated in a later analysis by permuting HLA or CMV assignments 20 times. In a later analysis, co-occurring TCRs were grouped using DBSCAN, with TCRdist sequence similarity added in when clustering inside HLA-allele-positive subsets. Co-occurrence clustering excluded repertoires with fewer than 30,000 or more than 120,000 public chains, plus five with anomalous nucleotide sharing. Sourced from immuneACCESS, this table was stored by TCRdb with only in-frame sequences that have V and J called. A share of the clones is absent; for the studies checked, an unresolved V gene accounts for under half, and the remainder has no known explanation. D and trimming come from the DNA, and the V and J calls and clone size come from that table. For this sample the table gives more than 95,000 clones, of which roughly 74% were detected only once. The top ten hold 2.5% to 3% of the sample.

Regarding this clone: Its antigen target is currently unknown. One junction end disagrees with the germline gene, perhaps due to a read error.

The cohort was made up of 650 to 700 healthy bone marrow donors. At the time of sampling, all cohort members were nominally healthy, though unrecorded immune exposures were likely present. The donor was CMV seropositive and belonged to the group of a few hundred seropositive cohort members. A peripheral blood sample was collected from each donor, and TCR beta sequencing was performed on peripheral blood mononuclear cells. Genomic DNA extraction from the blood cell samples was performed with the Qiagen DNeasy Blood Extraction Kit. The CDR3 covers 14 residues, taking in both the cysteine and the phenylalanine. Left in the record is the CDR3 DNA by itself, 42 bases read in frame from the first base. CDR1 and CDR2 are drawn from the germline V gene: ENHRY, SYGVKD.

The sequencing input was PBMCs. The TCR comes from a female donor in good health and CMV-seropositive. The chain links TRBV10-3 with TRBJ1-2, with the D segment identity uncertain. DNA sequence: TGTGCCATCAGTGAGTCAGGCCAGAACTACGGCTACACCTTC. Translated, this is CAISESGQNYGYTF.